This T cell receptor (beta chain) was observed in a study of CD8 T cells in ankylosing spondylitis. A quantitative 5'-RACE method, one with molecular barcodes, was used to make TCR beta libraries. TCRdb fed the 5' RACE reads into MiXCR, producing one record per CDR3 protein. The sample consists of about 160,000 distinct CDR3 sequences, about 18% of them appearing once. A note on this clonotype: The antigen remains undetermined.

Study-level points and caveats: In synovial fluid and blood from reactive arthritis, some motif variants were previously reported. Clones tied to disease were said to be significantly enriched in matched ankylosing spondylitis synovial fluid. What appeared characteristic of ankylosing spondylitis blood was a TCR beta motif of eight highly homologous variants.

V lost 7 bases and J lost 0, with 13 bases in between. CDR1 is MNHNS, CDR2 SASEGT, per germline. This CDR3 region has 14 residues. The source material was blood, either unsorted or a sorted T cell fraction (not recorded which). This sequence joins TRBV6-1 and TRBJ2-7, with no clear D. The receptor's source is a male donor with ankylosing spondylitis or in good health (not recorded which). CDR3 protein: CASTPRLDSYEQYF. The CDR3, as DNA: TGTGCCAGCACCCCTAGGCTGGACTCCTACGAGCAGTACTTC.